This T cell receptor (beta chain) was retrieved from a study of identical twins. Notes on the study in general: Twin pairs had excess sharing that was weaker in beta out-of-frame sequences. The authors noted that invariant MAIT and iNKT cells could partly confound zero-insertion analyses.

Germline lookup yields CDR1 DFQATT and CDR2 SNEGSKA (reference sequence). With V trimmed by 5 bases and J by 2 bases, 2 bases remained unmatched. CDR3 size: 14 residues. This clonotype was recorded a few times. Its antigen is unidentified. There were only healthy Caucasians among the donors. It was template switching that added a universal primer site, and there were unique molecular identifiers on the cDNA. TCRdb re-called the 5' RACE reads through MiXCR, storing one row per CDR3 protein. The profile covers 690,000 or so distinct CDR3 sequences, with around 8.6% appearing a single time and approximately 0.96% taken by the ten largest. These sequences were also reported in another study, on yellow fever vaccine responses in identical twins.

The J gene is TRBJ2-2, the V gene TRBV20-1; 10 bases are a match to TRBD1. Source material: PBMCs. The TCR originated in a woman younger than 30 in good health. Here the CDR3 DNA reads TGCAGTGCTTGGGACAGGGGTAACACCGGGGAGCTGTTTTTT. Translating it yields CSAWDRGNTGELFF.